This T cell receptor beta chain is from a study of cytotoxic CD8 clonotypes in ibrutinib-treated CLL. Study context: Patient counts were 11 relapsed/refractory, more than 14 treatment-naive and 17 to 18 IGHV unmutated. After median approximately 74 months, roughly 14 stayed in remission, around twelve progressed; responses roughly 25 partial, 2 complete. Response samples were taken after a median roughly twelve months of treatment, range 6 to 36.

TCRdb keeps only in-frame clones here, not all; method: immunoSEQ multiplex PCR. The sample yields about 50,000 clones, about three fifths seen once. This clone was recorded many times. The antigen is not known. The study, taken as a whole, reports: Whereas clonality rose at ibrutinib response, it declined toward baseline at progression.

This CDR3 contains 14 residues. CDR1 and CDR2 from the germline V gene are LGHNA and YNFKEQ. V was cut by 4 bases and J by 4 bases, with 11 bases left in between. This material consisted of PBMCs, taken after 24 months of ibrutinib treatment. The rearrangement uses TRBV4-2 and TRBJ1-5; D remains ambiguous. This TCR derives from a human donor with chronic lymphocytic leukemia. CDR3 sequence reads: CASSPTVGNQPQHF. CDR3 in DNA: TGTGCCAGCAGCCCAACCGTGGGTAATCAGCCCCAGCATTTT.